Sequencing of this T cell receptor beta chain was carried out in a study of T cells in Graves' hyperthyroidism and ophthalmopathy. This clonotype has just a few counts. CDR1 SNHLY and CDR2 FYNNEI come from the germline V gene. Losses at the gene ends were 8 bases for V and 5 bases for J; bases not matched to a gene: 8. The length of the CDR3 is 15 residues. The source material, RNA transcripts, was used to amplify TCR beta CDR3 regions. When the TCR CDR3 underwent first-round RT-PCR, the HTBI primer set was used. MiXCR, run by TCRdb on the multiplex PCR reads, gives a single entry per CDR3 protein. The sample consists of 600,000 to 650,000 distinct CDR3 sequences, around 20% of them appearing once.

This sequence originates from a man aged 25-45 years with Graves' ophthalmopathy. The rearrangement joins TRBV2 to TRBJ2-5; 13 nucleotides line up with TRBD2. Sequences were obtained from blood. The CDR3 region is CASGGLAGVEETQYF. The CDR3 nucleotides are TGTGCCAGCGGAGGACTAGCGGGAGTTGAGGAGACCCAGTACTTC.